This entry features one T cell receptor beta chain sequence. It was at deep level that the assay was run. PCR replicates from unsorted PBMC used roughly 300 ng DNA, and this amount was tens of thousands of T cell genomes. Data came from immunoSEQ multiplex PCR; TCRdb stores just in-frame clones and leaves some out. This sample has about 450,000 clones, with more than 75% found just once. Deletions cut 0 bases from V and 8 bases from J, with 13 bases between. This CDR3 has 14 amino acids. Germline V gives CDR1 LNHNV, CDR2 YYDKDF (reference sequence). The sample comes from a study of shared clonotypes between healthy human individuals. Unsorted samples drew genomic DNA from 70 million to 95 million PBMCs.

This chain uses TRBV15 with TRBJ1-1; D remains unclear. The sequenced material came from PBMCs. The source is a woman aged 40 to 50 in good health. Some clones in this sample may be carry-over from other donors' samples. In DNA, the CDR3 is TGTGCCACCAGCAGAGATGCCGGGTCCGGGGAAGCTTTCTTT. Protein product: CATSRDAGSGEAFF.